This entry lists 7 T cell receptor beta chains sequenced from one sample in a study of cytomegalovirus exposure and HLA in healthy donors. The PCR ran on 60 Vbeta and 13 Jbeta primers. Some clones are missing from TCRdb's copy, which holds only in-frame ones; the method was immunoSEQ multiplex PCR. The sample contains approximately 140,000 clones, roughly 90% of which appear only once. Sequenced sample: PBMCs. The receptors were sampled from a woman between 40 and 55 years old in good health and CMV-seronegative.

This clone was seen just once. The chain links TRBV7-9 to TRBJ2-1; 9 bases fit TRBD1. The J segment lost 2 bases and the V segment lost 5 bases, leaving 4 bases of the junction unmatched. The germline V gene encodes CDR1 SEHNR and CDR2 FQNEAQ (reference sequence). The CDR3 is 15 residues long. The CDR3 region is CASSPRDRAYNEQFF. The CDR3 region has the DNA TGTGCCAGCAGCCCCCGGGACAGGGCCTACAATGAGCAGTTCTTC.

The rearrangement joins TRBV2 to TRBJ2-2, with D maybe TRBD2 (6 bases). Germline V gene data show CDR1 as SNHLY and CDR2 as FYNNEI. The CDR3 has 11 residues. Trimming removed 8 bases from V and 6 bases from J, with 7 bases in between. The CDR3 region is CASGEAGELFF. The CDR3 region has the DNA TGTGCCAGCGGGGAGGCCGGGGAGCTGTTTTTT.

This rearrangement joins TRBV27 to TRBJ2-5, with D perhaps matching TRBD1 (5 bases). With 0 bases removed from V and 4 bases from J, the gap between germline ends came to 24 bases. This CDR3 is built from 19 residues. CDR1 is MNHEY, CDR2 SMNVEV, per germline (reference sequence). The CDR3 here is CASSLSWGGGGSMGETQYF. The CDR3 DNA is TGTGCCAGCAGTTTATCATGGGGCGGTGGTGGTTCTATGGGAGAGACCCAGTACTTC.

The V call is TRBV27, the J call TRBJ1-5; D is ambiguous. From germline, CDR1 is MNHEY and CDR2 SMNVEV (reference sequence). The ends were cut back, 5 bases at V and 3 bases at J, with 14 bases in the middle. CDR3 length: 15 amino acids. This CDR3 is CASSPPPGFNQPQHF. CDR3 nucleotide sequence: TGTGCCAGCAGTCCACCCCCGGGTTTCAATCAGCCCCAGCATTTT.

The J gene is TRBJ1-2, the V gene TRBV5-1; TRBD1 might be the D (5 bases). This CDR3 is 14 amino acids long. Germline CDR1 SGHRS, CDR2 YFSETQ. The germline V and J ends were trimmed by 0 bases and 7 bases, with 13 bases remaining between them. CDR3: CASSLDTGWGGYTF. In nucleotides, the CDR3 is TGCGCCAGCAGCTTGGATACAGGATGGGGTGGCTACACCTTC.

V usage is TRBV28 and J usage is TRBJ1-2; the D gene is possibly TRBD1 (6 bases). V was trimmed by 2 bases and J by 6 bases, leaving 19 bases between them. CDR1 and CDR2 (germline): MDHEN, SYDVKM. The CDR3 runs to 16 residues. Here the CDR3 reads CASSLLPMIRGNGYTF. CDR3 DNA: TGTGCCAGCAGTTTACTGCCGATGATAAGGGGGAATGGCTACACCTTC.

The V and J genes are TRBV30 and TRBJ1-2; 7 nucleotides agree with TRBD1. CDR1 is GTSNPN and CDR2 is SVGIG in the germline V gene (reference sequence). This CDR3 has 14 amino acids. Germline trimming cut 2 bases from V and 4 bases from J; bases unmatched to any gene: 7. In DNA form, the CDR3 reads TGTGCCTGGAGTCACGGACAGGTCTCCTATGGCTACACCTTC. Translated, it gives CAWSHGQVSYGYTF. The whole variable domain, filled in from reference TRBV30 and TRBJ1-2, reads SQTIHQWPATLVQPVGSPLSLECTVEGTSNPNLYWYRQAAGRGLQLLFYSVGIGQISSEVPQNLSASRPQDRQFILSSKKLLLSDSGFYLCAWSHGQVSYGYTFGSGTRLTVV.